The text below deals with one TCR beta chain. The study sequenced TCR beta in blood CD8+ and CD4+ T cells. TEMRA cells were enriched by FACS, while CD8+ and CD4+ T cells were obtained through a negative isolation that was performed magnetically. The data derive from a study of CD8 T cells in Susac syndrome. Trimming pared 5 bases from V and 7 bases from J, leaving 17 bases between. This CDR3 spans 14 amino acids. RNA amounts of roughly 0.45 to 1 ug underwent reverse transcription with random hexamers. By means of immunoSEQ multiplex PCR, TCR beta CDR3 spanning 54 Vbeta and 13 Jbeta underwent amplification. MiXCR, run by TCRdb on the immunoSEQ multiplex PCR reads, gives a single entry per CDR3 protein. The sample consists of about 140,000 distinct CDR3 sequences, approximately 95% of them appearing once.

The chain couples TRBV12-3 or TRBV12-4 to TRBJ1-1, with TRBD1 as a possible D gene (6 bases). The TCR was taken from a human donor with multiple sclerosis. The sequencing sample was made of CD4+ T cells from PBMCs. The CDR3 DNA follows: TGTGCCAGCAGTCCTCCAGGACAGATATTTGAAGCTTTCTTT. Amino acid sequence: CASSPPGQIFEAFF.